This record looks at one T cell receptor beta chain sequence and its context. Its antigen remains unidentified. These data are taken from a study of OX40 agonist ivuxolimab in advanced cancers. Study observations and caveats: Clones of CD4+ and CD8+ blood T cells grew by week 6 at doses of 0.1 to 3.0 mg/kg.

Sequencing used immunoSEQ multiplex PCR; TCRdb keeps in-frame clones, though not all of them. The table records some 10,000 clones, roughly 90% of them present only once. This clonotype was sampled from an adult with an advanced solid tumor such as melanoma, head and neck, liver or kidney cancer. The sequencing used CD4+ or CD8+ T cells sorted from blood, collected in a trial of the OX40 agonist ivuxolimab.

The CDR3 sequence: CASSLTGLAYEQYF. The CDR3 region has the DNA TGTGCCAGCAGCTTAACAGGGCTAGCCTACGAGCAGTACTTC. This chain uses TRBV13 with TRBJ2-7, with D perhaps TRBD1 (6 bases). V lost 2 bases to trimming and J lost 2 bases, with 10 bases between them. There are 14 residues in the CDR3. Looked up from germline, CDR1 is PRHDT and CDR2 is FYEKMQ (reference sequence).